The 27 T cell receptor beta chains below all came from one sample that was sequenced in a study of vaccination effects on CD4 cells after COVID-19. Subsequent to roughly 10 days of culture, CD4+ T cells were isolated. TCRdb's table, derived via immunoSEQ multiplex PCR, lists solely in-frame clones and lacks some. The sample gives about 45,000 clones, roughly four fifths of which show up once; approximately 9% is in the top ten. No antigens are known for them. The specimen comprised CD4+ T cells from PBMCs cultured without peptide, sampled before COVID-19 vaccination. The source of these receptors is a human donor who had a prior SARS-CoV-2 infection.

The J gene is TRBJ2-5, the V gene TRBV5-1, with 10 bases identical to TRBD1. The CDR3 is 14 residues long. The germline V gene has CDR1 SGHRS and CDR2 YFSETQ. The J segment lost 5 bases and the V segment lost 2 bases, leaving 3 bases of the junction unmatched. The CDR3 DNA follows: TGCGCCAGCAGCTTAGGACAGGGGGACGAGACCCAGTACTTC. The encoded protein is CASSLGQGDETQYF.

J is TRBJ1-1 and V is TRBV9, with D perhaps matching TRBD1 (6 bases). Trimming left V 4 bases short and J 3 bases short, with 13 bases between. The CDR3 totals 14 residues. Germline V gene lookup returns CDR1 SGDLS and CDR2 YYNGEE. The CDR3 loop reads CASSTNKGDTEAFF. Written as DNA, the CDR3 is TGTGCCAGCAGCACCAACAAGGGGGACACTGAAGCTTTCTTT.

V is TRBV5-1 and J is TRBJ2-3; a weak D match, TRBD1 (5 bases). This CDR3 is 13 amino acids long. From germline, CDR1 is SGHRS and CDR2 YFSETQ. Trimming stripped 0 bases from V and 6 bases from J, with 8 bases between. CDR3 residues: CASSLGKGDTQYF. CDR3 coding DNA: TGCGCCAGCAGCTTGGGTAAGGGGGATACGCAGTATTTT.

This clone was detected only a few times. J is TRBJ1-1 and V is TRBV7-2; D gene uncertain. The CDR3 sequence is 11 residues long. Germline V gene lookup returns CDR1 SGHTA and CDR2 FQGNSA. V was pared by 5 bases and J by 5 bases, with 6 bases between. CDR3: CASSIITEAFF. CDR3 sequence (DNA): TGTGCCAGCAGCATCATTACTGAAGCTTTCTTT.

This clone occurred once. CDR3 loop: CASSLRGLDYGYTF. The CDR3 DNA follows: TGTGCCAGCAGTCTCAGGGGACTGGACTATGGCTACACCTTC. The J gene is TRBJ1-2, the V gene TRBV7-2, with a weak D call TRBD1 (6 bases). Germline loops: CDR1 SGHTA, CDR2 FQGNSA. The CDR3 covers 14 residues. Trimming stripped 6 bases from V and 3 bases from J, with 14 bases between. Filled out from reference TRBV7-2 and TRBJ1-2, the complete variable domain reads GAGVSQSPSNKVTEKGKDVELRCDPISGHTALYWYRQSLGQGLEFLIYFQGNSAPDKSGLPSDRFSAERTGGSVSTLTIQRTQQEDSAVYLCASSLRGLDYGYTFGSGTRLTVV.

V usage is TRBV4-2 and J usage is TRBJ2-1; D remains ambiguous. V shed 1 base and J shed 0 bases, with 7 bases lying between them. CDR1 and CDR2 (germline): LGHNA, YNFKEQ. This CDR3 has 15 amino acids. CDR3 nucleotide sequence: TGTGCCAGCAGCCAAGCTGTGGGCTCCTACAATGAGCAGTTCTTC. Amino acids: CASSQAVGSYNEQFF.

V gene TRBV4-1 combines with J gene TRBJ1-4; D ambiguous. Germline values: CDR1 MGHRA, CDR2 YSYEKL. V was cut by 4 bases and J by 1 base, with 7 bases left in between. This CDR3 comprises 14 residues. CDR3 in DNA: TGCGCCAGCAGCCGGACCTTAACTAATGAAAAACTGTTTTTT. Protein: CASSRTLTNEKLFF.

The chain couples TRBV7-2 to TRBJ1-2, with D tentatively TRBD1 (5 bases). Trimming cost V 1 base and J 8 bases, with 20 bases left between them. This CDR3 comprises 16 residues. CDR1 SGHTA and CDR2 FQGNSA come from the germline V gene. CDR3 sequence reads: CASSLVAWEIQGGYTF. Here the CDR3 DNA reads TGTGCCAGCAGCTTAGTGGCGTGGGAGATCCAGGGAGGCTACACCTTC.

V and J are TRBV7-9 and TRBJ1-1; TRBD1 matches 11 bases. CDR1 and CDR2 from the germline V gene are SEHNR and FQNEAQ (reference sequence). Trimming took 5 bases from V and 5 from J; bases not matched to a gene: 19. CDR3 length equals 19 residues. In DNA form, the CDR3 reads TGTGCCAGCAGCCCTGGACAGGGGGCGTATACAGGGGGGGATACTGAAGCTTTCTTT. It yields the protein CASSPGQGAYTGGDTEAFF.

This sequence joins TRBV6-1 and TRBJ2-7, with no clear D. The CDR3 is 15 amino acids. Per germline, CDR1 MNHNS and CDR2 SASEGT. V lost 2 bases and J lost 2, with 13 bases in between. The CDR3 loop reads CASSEQFGGTYEQYF. DNA for the CDR3: TGTGCCAGCAGTGAACAATTCGGCGGAACCTACGAGCAGTACTTC.

The rearrangement links TRBV9 to TRBJ1-6; TRBD1 aligns across 7 bases. V trimming: 2 bases; J trimming: 4 bases; junction bases outside the gene matches: 3. Germline assignment: CDR1 SGDLS and CDR2 YYNGEE. The CDR3 contains 15 residues. The CDR3 sequence: CASSVTGLYNSPLHF. The CDR3 DNA reads as TGTGCCAGCAGCGTGACAGGGTTATATAATTCACCCCTCCACTTT.

The chain recombines TRBV6-5 with TRBJ1-5, with D uncertain. The V gene lost 6 bases and the J gene lost 2 bases, with 11 bases spanning the gap. CDR1 and CDR2 (germline): MNHEY, SVGAGI. The CDR3 is 14 amino acids. The CDR3 DNA is TGTGCCAGCAGCGCTACCTGGGGCAATCAGCCCCAGCATTTT. Its translation: CASSATWGNQPQHF.

This clone was recorded a few times. J is TRBJ2-2 and V is TRBV3-1 (or the pseudogene TRBV3-2); D possibly corresponds to TRBD2 (5 bases). V gave up 1 base and J gave up 4 bases, with 13 bases separating them. Germline values: CDR1 LGHDT, CDR2 YNNKEL (reference sequence). CDR3 length: 16 amino acids. The CDR3 DNA follows: TGTGCCAGCAGCCAAGGCGTTCGGGGTCTCACCGGGGAGCTGTTTTTT. It encodes CASSQGVRGLTGELFF.

The rearrangement uses TRBV24-1 and TRBJ2-3, with 13 positions matching TRBD2. CDR3 length: 18 amino acids. The trim removed 6 bases at V and 2 bases at J, leaving 10 bases unmatched. Germline V gene lookup returns CDR1 KGHDR and CDR2 SFDVKD. The chain's CDR3 is CATSPGPGLAGDTDTQYF. CDR3 DNA: TGTGCCACCAGTCCCGGTCCCGGACTAGCGGGGGACACAGATACGCAGTATTTT.

The chain is built from TRBV6-2 or TRBV6-3 and TRBJ2-2; the D is unclear. The CDR3 is 17 residues long. Germline-derived CDR1 and CDR2 are MNHEY and SVGEGT. V shed 0 bases and J shed 4 bases, with 15 bases lying between them. Here the CDR3 DNA reads TGTGCCAGCAGTTACTCGCAGTACAGAGTCCCCACCGGGGAGCTGTTTTTT. It specifies CASSYSQYRVPTGELFF.

About this clone: Within the sample, other DNA sequences also encode this same CDR3. The chain recombines TRBV9 with TRBJ2-1, with TRBD2 matching 7 bases. V shed 0 bases and J 4 bases; nucleotides not matched to a gene: 4. Germline V gene data show CDR1 as SGDLS and CDR2 as YYNGEE. This CDR3 has 15 residues. CDR3 coding DNA: TGTGCCAGCAGCGTAGGGGGGGGACCTTACAATGAGCAGTTCTTC. It translates to CASSVGGGPYNEQFF.

The chain links TRBV7-9 to TRBJ2-7; 7 nucleotides line up with TRBD1. Losses at the gene ends were 0 bases for V and 6 bases for J; bases not matched to a gene: 5. The CDR3 is made up of 14 amino acids. The V gene's germline CDR1 is SEHNR and CDR2 FQNEAQ (reference sequence). CDR3 coding DNA: TGTGCCAGCAGCTTAGCGGGGACAGCTTCCGAGCAGTACTTC. This translates into CASSLAGTASEQYF.

This sequence joins TRBV5-4 and TRBJ2-7; 10 nucleotides align to TRBD2. This CDR3 is built from 15 residues. The trim removed 3 bases at V and 7 bases at J, leaving 10 bases unmatched. In germline, CDR1 is SGHNT, CDR2 YYREEE (reference sequence). The CDR3 DNA reads as TGTGCCAGCAGCTCAGAGCGGGGGGGGCCTGGGGAGCAGTACTTC. Translated: CASSSERGGPGEQYF.

The chain has TRBV27 and TRBJ1-2; possibly TRBD1 for D (6 bases). Germline V gene sequence: CDR1 MNHEY, CDR2 SMNVEV (reference sequence). The CDR3 has 13 amino acids. Trimming left V 5 bases short and J 4 bases short, with 11 bases between. CDR3 sequence (DNA): TGTGCCAGCAGTCCGGGGGCGGGCTATGGCTACACCTTC. This codes for CASSPGAGYGYTF.

The V call is TRBV5-4, the J call TRBJ2-2; 7 bases align to TRBD1. CDR1 is SGHNT, CDR2 YYREEE, per germline (reference sequence). The CDR3 spans 14 residues. Germline trimming cut 4 bases from V and 6 bases from J; bases unmatched to any gene: 6. The DNA for the CDR3 is TGTGCCAGCAGCCACAGGGGAAAGGCCGGGGAGCTGTTTTTT. Translating gives CASSHRGKAGELFF. The full variable domain, its missing parts supplied by reference TRBV5-4 and TRBJ2-2, is ETGVTQSPTHLIKTRGQQVTLRCSSQSGHNTVSWYQQALGQGPQFIFQYYREEENGRGNFPPRFSGLQFPNYSSELNVNALELDDSALYLCASSHRGKAGELFFGEGSRLTVL.

This clone was observed a handful of times. The V gene is TRBV9, the J gene TRBJ1-3; D is uncertain. The CDR3 sequence is 15 residues long. V shed 0 bases and J shed 0 bases, with 7 bases lying between them. Germline values: CDR1 SGDLS, CDR2 YYNGEE. The CDR3 DNA is TGTGCCAGCAGCGTAGCCAGTTTCTCTGGAAACACCATATATTTT. Protein: CASSVASFSGNTIYF.

The rearrangement links TRBV24-1 to TRBJ2-2, with TRBD1 matching over 7 bases. Germline CDR1 KGHDR, CDR2 SFDVKD. This CDR3 has 17 amino acids. J was trimmed by 7 bases and V by 4 bases; bases with no gene match: 14. The CDR3 sequence is CATSDFKTQGFDGELFF. The CDR3 DNA reads TGTGCCACCAGTGACTTTAAGACACAGGGGTTCGACGGGGAGCTGTTTTTT.

V gene TRBV7-9 combines with J gene TRBJ1-2; D is ambiguous. Germline V lookup: CDR1 SEHNR, CDR2 FQNEAQ (reference sequence). The CDR3 runs 13 residues. Trimming removed 5 bases from V and 8 bases from J, with 15 bases in between. CDR3 amino acids: CASSLDHLGGYTF. CDR3 nucleotides: TGTGCCAGCAGCCTTGACCATCTTGGAGGCTACACCTTC. Supplemented by reference TRBV7-9 and TRBJ1-2, the full variable domain reads DTGVSQNPRHKITKRGQNVTFRCDPISEHNRLYWYRQTLGQGPEFLTYFQNEAQLEKSRLLSDRFSAERPKGSFSTLEIQRTEQGDSAMYLCASSLDHLGGYTFGSGTRLTVV.

The V and J genes are TRBV3-1 (or the pseudogene TRBV3-2) and TRBJ2-7; D unresolved. Germline-derived CDR1 and CDR2 are LGHDT and YNNKEL (reference sequence). The CDR3 has 14 residues. V was trimmed by 3 bases and J by 0 bases, leaving 9 bases between them. The CDR3 loop reads CASSQYRNSYEQYF. The CDR3 DNA reads TGTGCCAGCAGCCAGTACCGAAACTCCTACGAGCAGTACTTC.

The chain carries TRBV9 and TRBJ1-2; D call uncertain. Germline V CDR1 and CDR2: SGDLS, YYNGEE. The CDR3 is 13 amino acids. V gave up 4 bases and J gave up 5 bases, with 12 bases separating them. The CDR3 DNA follows: TGTGCCAGCAGCAAAGACGGAACATATGGCTACACCTTC. Translating gives CASSKDGTYGYTF. The whole variable domain, filled in from reference TRBV9 and TRBJ1-2, reads DSGVTQTPKHLITATGQRVTLRCSPRSGDLSVYWYQQSLDQGLQFLIQYYNGEERAKGNILERFSAQQFPDLHSELNLSSLELGDSALYFCASSKDGTYGYTFGSGTRLTVV.

This clone was counted once. The CDR3 spells CASSTGGGGETQYF. The CDR3 DNA reads as TGCGCCAGCAGCACGGGGGGGGGAGGAGAGACCCAGTACTTC. The chain combines TRBV5-1 with TRBJ2-5; 8 bases are shared with TRBD2. Germline CDR1 reads SGHRS; CDR2 reads YFSETQ. Germline trimming cut 4 bases from V and 4 bases from J; bases unmatched to any gene: 6. The CDR3 is 14 residues long.

This clone was counted only a few times. This sequence joins TRBV2 and TRBJ2-3; D gene ambiguous. The CDR3 contains 13 residues. CDR1 SNHLY and CDR2 FYNNEI come from the germline V gene. V lost 6 bases and J 6 bases, leaving 13 bases between the germline ends. DNA of the CDR3: TGTGCCAGCAGCCCTGACACGAGGGATACGCAGTATTTT. It is translated as CASSPDTRDTQYF. Complete variable domain (other parts from reference TRBV2 and TRBJ2-3): EPEVTQTPSHQVTQMGQEVILRCVPISNHLYFYWYRQILGQKVEFLVSFYNNEISEKSEIFDDQFSVERPDGSNFTLKIRSTKLEDSAMYFCASSPDTRDTQYFGPGTRLTVL.